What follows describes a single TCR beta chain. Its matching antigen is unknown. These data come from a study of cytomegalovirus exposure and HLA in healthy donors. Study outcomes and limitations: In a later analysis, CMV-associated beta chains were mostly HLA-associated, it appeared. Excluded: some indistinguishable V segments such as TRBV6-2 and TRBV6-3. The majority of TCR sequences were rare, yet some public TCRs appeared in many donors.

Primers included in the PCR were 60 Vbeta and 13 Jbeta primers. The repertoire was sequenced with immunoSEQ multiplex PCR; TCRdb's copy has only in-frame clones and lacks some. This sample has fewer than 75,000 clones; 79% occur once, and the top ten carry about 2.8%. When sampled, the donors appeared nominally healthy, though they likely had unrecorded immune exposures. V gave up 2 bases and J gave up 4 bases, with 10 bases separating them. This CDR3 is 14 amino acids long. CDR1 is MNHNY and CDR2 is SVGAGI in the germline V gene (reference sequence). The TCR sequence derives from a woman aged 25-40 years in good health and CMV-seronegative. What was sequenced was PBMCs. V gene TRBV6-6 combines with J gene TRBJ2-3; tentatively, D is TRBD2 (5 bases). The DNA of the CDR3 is TGTGCCAGCAGTTACGGGAATAGCGCAGATACGCAGTATTTT. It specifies CASSYGNSADTQYF.